These T cell receptor beta chains were read from a single sample in a study of shared clonotypes between healthy human individuals. Profiling relied on immunoSEQ multiplex PCR, and the TCRdb table lists in-frame clones only, not all of them. The sample includes some 360,000 clones, 73% of them seen just once. Sequencing was performed on memory CD4+ T cells sorted from blood. These receptors were taken from a man between 25 and 39 years old in good health. Each CDR3 is given with its conserved first and last residue. Fields, in order: J gene, D gene, V gene, clone size, CDR3 DNA, CDR3 protein. A D gene is named only where the DNA matches it firmly. Not every row has a clone size; where given, it reads once, few, many or a size class.

J: TRBJ2-7; D: TRBD2; V: TRBV5-1; size: few; DNA: TGCGCCAGCAGCTGGACTAGCGGGGAGGCCTACGAGCAGTACTTC; CDR3: CASSWTSGEAYEQYF
J: TRBJ1-5; D: TRBD1; V: TRBV28; size: -; DNA: TGTGCCAGCGGGGGACAGGTTTATAGCAATCAGCCCCAGCATTTT; CDR3: CASGGQVYSNQPQHF
J: TRBJ2-1; D: -; V: TRBV29-1; size: once; DNA: TGCAGCGTTGCGGTCGGCAGCGGCTACAATGAGCAGTTCTTC; CDR3: CSVAVGSGYNEQFF
J: TRBJ2-4; D: -; V: TRBV27; size: -; DNA: TGTGCCAGCAGTTTGAATGCGGGTCTGGCCAAAAACATTCAGTACTTC; CDR3: CASSLNAGLAKNIQYF
J: TRBJ2-7; D: -; V: TRBV6-1; size: -; DNA: TGTGCCAGCAGTGAACCCATCTACGAGCAGTACTTC; CDR3: CASSEPIYEQYF
J: TRBJ2-3; D: TRBD2; V: TRBV28; size: -; DNA: TGTGCCAGCAGCTCAGGACTAGCGGGTTACACAGATACGCAGTATTTT; CDR3: CASSSGLAGYTDTQYF
J: TRBJ2-3; D: -; V: TRBV7-2; size: -; DNA: TGTGCCAGCAGCCTAACGGGACGGACCACAGATACGCAGTATTTT; CDR3: CASSLTGRTTDTQYF
J: TRBJ2-2; D: TRBD1; V: TRBV5-4; size: -; DNA: TGTGCCAGCAGGCGGGTCACAGGGGGAGTCACCGGGGAGCTGTTTTTT; CDR3: CASRRVTGGVTGELFF
J: TRBJ2-5; D: -; V: TRBV11-2; size: once; DNA: TGTGCCAGCAGCAAGTTTGAGACCCAGTACTTC; CDR3: CASSKFETQYF
J: TRBJ1-2; D: -; V: TRBV19; size: -; DNA: TGTGCCAGTAAACCTTCAGGGACTTCTGGCTACACCTTC; CDR3: CASKPSGTSGYTF
J: TRBJ1-1; D: -; V: TRBV27; size: -; DNA: TGTGCCAGCAGTTTAAGGCAAGGGGGGAGCTCGGAAGCTTTCTTT; CDR3: CASSLRQGGSSEAFF
J: TRBJ2-7; D: -; V: TRBV6-6; size: -; DNA: TGTGCCAGCAGCGAGGGGGAGACCGAGCAGTACTTC; CDR3: CASSEGETEQYF
J: TRBJ2-7; D: -; V: TRBV11-2; size: -; DNA: TGTGCCAGCAGCTTCAGCCAGGGAATAAACAACGAGCAGTACTTC; CDR3: CASSFSQGINNEQYF
J: TRBJ2-1; D: TRBD2; V: TRBV5-1; size: -; DNA: TGCGCCAGCAGCTTGGAGACTAGCGGCTACAATGAGCAGTTCTTC; CDR3: CASSLETSGYNEQFF
J: TRBJ2-3; D: -; V: TRBV7-2; size: -; DNA: TGTGCCAGCAGCTTAGCTGGGACCCGCAGCACAGATACGCAGTATTTT; CDR3: CASSLAGTRSTDTQYF
J: TRBJ2-3; D: TRBD2; V: TRBV27; size: -; DNA: TGTGCCAGTCAACTAGCGGGAGTTGCAGATACGCAGTATTTT; CDR3: CASQLAGVADTQYF
J: TRBJ1-2; D: TRBD1; V: TRBV7-3; size: -; DNA: TGTGCCAGCAGCTTATTAGTCCCGGGACAGAATAACTATGGCTACACCTTC; CDR3: CASSLLVPGQNNYGYTF
J: TRBJ1-3; D: -; V: TRBV5-1; size: many; DNA: TGCGCCAGCAGCGCAACTTGGACGGGGCGGACAGCTGGAAACACCATATATTTT; CDR3: CASSATWTGRTAGNTIYF
J: TRBJ2-4; D: -; V: TRBV27; size: -; DNA: TGTGCCAGCAGTTTAAATCTTCGGCAGGGAGGCAAAAACATTCAGTACTTC; CDR3: CASSLNLRQGGKNIQYF
J: TRBJ2-7; D: -; V: TRBV7-3; size: -; DNA: TGTGCCAGCAGCACATCCTACGAGCAGTACTTC; CDR3: CASSTSYEQYF
J: TRBJ1-1; D: -; V: TRBV7-9; size: -; DNA: TGTGCCAGCAGCTTAATATTCGAGGGGGCTTTCTTT; CDR3: CASSLIFEGAFF
J: TRBJ1-1; D: TRBD1; V: TRBV5-1; size: -; DNA: TGCGCCAGCAGCCCTACCGGGACAGGGGGCTGGAACACTGAAGCTTTCTTT; CDR3: CASSPTGTGGWNTEAFF
J: TRBJ2-7; D: TRBD1; V: TRBV30; size: -; DNA: TGTGCCTGGAGTGTAACAGGGGGTTCAAAACACGGATACGAGCAGTACTTC; CDR3: CAWSVTGGSKHGYEQYF
J: TRBJ2-7; D: -; V: TRBV7-6; size: -; DNA: TGTGCCAGCAGCGTGACTAGTAGGTTAAGCGAGCAGTACTTC; CDR3: CASSVTSRLSEQYF
J: TRBJ2-7; D: -; V: TRBV14; size: -; DNA: TGTGCCAGCAGCCGGGACTTTGGGGAGCAGTACTTC; CDR3: CASSRDFGEQYF
J: TRBJ1-1; D: -; V: TRBV15; size: -; DNA: TGTGCCACCAGCAGACAGGGTCAGGGCACTGAAGCTTTCTTT; CDR3: CATSRQGQGTEAFF
J: TRBJ1-1; D: -; V: TRBV9; size: -; DNA: TGTGCCAGCAGCGTAGGGGGTCAGGGAGGGACCACTGAAGCTTTCTTT; CDR3: CASSVGGQGGTTEAFF
J: TRBJ2-5; D: TRBD2; V: TRBV18; size: -; DNA: TGTGCCAGCTCACCACCCTCGGCGGGAGGGCGAGAGACCCAGTACTTC; CDR3: CASSPPSAGGRETQYF